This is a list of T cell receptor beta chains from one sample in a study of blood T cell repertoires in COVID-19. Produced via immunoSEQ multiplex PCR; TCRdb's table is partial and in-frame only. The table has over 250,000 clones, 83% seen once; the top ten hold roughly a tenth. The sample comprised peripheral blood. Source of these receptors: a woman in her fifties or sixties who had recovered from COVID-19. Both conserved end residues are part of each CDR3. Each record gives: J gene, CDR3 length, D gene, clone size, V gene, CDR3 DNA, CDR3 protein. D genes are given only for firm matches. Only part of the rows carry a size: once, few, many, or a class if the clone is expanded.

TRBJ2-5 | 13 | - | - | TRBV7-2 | TGTGCCAGCAGCTTCATGACAGAAGAGACCCAGTACTTC | CASSFMTEETQYF
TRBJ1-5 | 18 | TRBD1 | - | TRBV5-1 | TGCGCCAGCAGCTTGGATGGGACAGGGGGTGGTGGCAATCAGCCCCAGCATTTT | CASSLDGTGGGGNQPQHF
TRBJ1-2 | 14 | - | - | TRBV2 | TGTGCCAGCAGTGACGGACAGACTAACTATGGCTACACCTTC | CASSDGQTNYGYTF
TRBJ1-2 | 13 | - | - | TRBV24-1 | TGTGCCACCAGTGTAACAGGCCGCTATGGCTACACCTTC | CATSVTGRYGYTF
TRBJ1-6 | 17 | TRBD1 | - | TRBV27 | TGTGCCAGCAGTCCCGGGACAGGGCTCTCCTATAATTCACCCCTCCACTTT | CASSPGTGLSYNSPLHF
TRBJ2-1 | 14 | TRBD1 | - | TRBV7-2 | TGTGCCAGCAGCCCAAGGACAGGGGGCAGGGAGCAGTTCTTC | CASSPRTGGREQFF
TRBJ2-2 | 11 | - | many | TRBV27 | TGTGCCAGCACAAATTCCGGGGAGCTGTTTTTT | CASTNSGELFF
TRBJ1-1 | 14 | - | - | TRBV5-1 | TGCGCCAGCAGCCCCGCCTACTCGAACACTGAAGCTTTCTTT | CASSPAYSNTEAFF
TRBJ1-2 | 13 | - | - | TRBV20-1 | TGCAGTGCTAGTCCGACAGGTCTCTATGGCTACACCTTC | CSASPTGLYGYTF
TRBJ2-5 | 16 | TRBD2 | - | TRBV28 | TGTGCCAGCAGTTTTATTTGGGGGGGATCACAAGAGACCCAGTACTTC | CASSFIWGGSQETQYF
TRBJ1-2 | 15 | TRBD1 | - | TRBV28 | TGTGCCAGCAGCCCCGGACAGGGAGGGACGTTCGGCTACACCTTC | CASSPGQGGTFGYTF
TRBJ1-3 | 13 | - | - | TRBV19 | TGTGCCAGTAGTATCTCACTTGGAAACACCATATATTTT | CASSISLGNTIYF
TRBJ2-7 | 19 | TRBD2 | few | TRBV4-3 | TGCGCCAGCAGCCAAGACTTCACTAGCGGGCGCCGAATCTCGTACGAGCAGTACTTC | CASSQDFTSGRRISYEQYF
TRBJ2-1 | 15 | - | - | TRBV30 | TGTGCCTGGAGTAACGCGGCAGGGGAGAGGGGTGAGCAGTTCTTC | CAWSNAAGERGEQFF
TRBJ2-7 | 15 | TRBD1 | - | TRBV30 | TGTGCCTGGTCGATCGGGACAGGGACTGCTCACGAGCAGTACTTC | CAWSIGTGTAHEQYF
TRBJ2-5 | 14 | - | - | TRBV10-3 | TGTGCCATCAGTGAGTCGGCTAGACAAGAGACCCAGTACTTC | CAISESARQETQYF
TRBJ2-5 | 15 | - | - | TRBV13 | TGTGCCAGCAGCTTAGGCGGGGTGGTATGGGAGACCCAGTACTTC | CASSLGGVVWETQYF
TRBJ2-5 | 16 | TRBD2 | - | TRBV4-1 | TGCGCCAGCAGCCAAGAGGCAACGGGAGGACAAGAGACCCAGTACTTC | CASSQEATGGQETQYF
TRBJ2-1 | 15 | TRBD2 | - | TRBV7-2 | TGTGCCAGCAGCCCCCGACTAGCGGGAAGCAATGAGCAGTTCTTC | CASSPRLAGSNEQFF
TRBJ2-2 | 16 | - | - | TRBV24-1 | TGTGCCACCAGTGATTTCTGGGGGGCGAACACCGGGGAGCTGTTTTTT | CATSDFWGANTGELFF
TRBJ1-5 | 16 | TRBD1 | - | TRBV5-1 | TGCGCCAGCAGCCCCGCCCCCACAGGGGACAATCAGCCCCAGCATTTT | CASSPAPTGDNQPQHF
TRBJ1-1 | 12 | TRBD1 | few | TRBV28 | TGTGCCAGTGGGACAGGGAACACTGAAGCTTTCTTT | CASGTGNTEAFF
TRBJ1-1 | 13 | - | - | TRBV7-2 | TGTGCCAGCAGCTCCCCTAATGCCTGGGAAGCTTTCTTT | CASSSPNAWEAFF
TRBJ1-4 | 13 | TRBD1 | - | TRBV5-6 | TGTGCCAGCAGCCGGGCAGGGGGTGAAAAACTGTTTTTT | CASSRAGGEKLFF
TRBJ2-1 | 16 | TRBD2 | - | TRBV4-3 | TGCGCCAGCAGCCAAGATCTTTGGACTAGATACAATGAGCAGTTCTTC | CASSQDLWTRYNEQFF
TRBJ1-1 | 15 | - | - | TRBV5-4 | TGTGCCAGCAGCTTGAATTTAGGGGCTTACACTGAAGCTTTCTTT | CASSLNLGAYTEAFF
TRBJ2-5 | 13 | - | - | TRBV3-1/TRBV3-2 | TGTGCCAGCAGCCAAGATCTCGGGGAGACCCAGTACTTC | CASSQDLGETQYF
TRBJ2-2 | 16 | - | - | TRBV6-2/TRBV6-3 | TGTGCCAGCAGTTACAGGGTGACAGGGAACACCGGGGAGCTGTTTTTT | CASSYRVTGNTGELFF
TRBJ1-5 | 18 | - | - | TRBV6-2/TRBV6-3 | TGTGCCAGCAGTTACCACGCCGGGAGGGTTAGCAGCAATCAGCCCCAGCATTTT | CASSYHAGRVSSNQPQHF
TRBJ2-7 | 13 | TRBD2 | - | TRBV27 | TGTGCCACCAGCCGGACTAGTCCGTACGAGCAGTACTTC | CATSRTSPYEQYF
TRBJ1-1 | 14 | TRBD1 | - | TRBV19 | TGTGCCAGTAGTATGGACAGGGGTTTTACTGAAGCTTTCTTT | CASSMDRGFTEAFF
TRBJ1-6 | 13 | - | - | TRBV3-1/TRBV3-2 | TGTGCCAGCAGCCCAACGGGGGATTCACCCCTCCACTTT | CASSPTGDSPLHF
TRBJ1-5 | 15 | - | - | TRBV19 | TGTGCCAGTACCACGACAGGTAATAGCAATCAGCCCCAGCATTTT | CASTTTGNSNQPQHF
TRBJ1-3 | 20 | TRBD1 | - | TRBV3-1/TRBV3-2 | TGTGCCAGCAGCCCCAAAACCGGGACAGGCGAATCCAACTCTGGAAACACCATATATTTT | CASSPKTGTGESNSGNTIYF
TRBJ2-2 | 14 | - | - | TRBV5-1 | TGCGCCAGCAGCTTGCCACAGCCCACCGGGGAGCTGTTTTTT | CASSLPQPTGELFF
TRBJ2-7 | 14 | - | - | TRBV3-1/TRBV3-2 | TGTGCCAGCAGACACTCGGGTGGTAAGGACGAGCAGTACTTC | CASRHSGGKDEQYF
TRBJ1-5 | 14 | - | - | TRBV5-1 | TGCGCCAGCAGCTTGGAGGCAGGGAATCAGCCCCAGCATTTT | CASSLEAGNQPQHF
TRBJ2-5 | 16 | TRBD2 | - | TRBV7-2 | TGTGCCAGCAGCTTGACGAGGACTAGCGGGGTAGAGACCCAGTACTTC | CASSLTRTSGVETQYF
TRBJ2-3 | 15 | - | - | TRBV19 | TGTGCCAGTAGTACTTCCGGGACTCCCCGGCCTACGCAGTATTTT | CASSTSGTPRPTQYF
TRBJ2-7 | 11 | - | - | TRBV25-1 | TGTGCCAGCAGTCGGGGCTACGAGCAGTACTTC | CASSRGYEQYF
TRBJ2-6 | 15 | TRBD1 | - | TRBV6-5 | TGTGCCAGCCGTCGACAGGGGACCGGGGCCAACGTCCTGACTTTC | CASRRQGTGANVLTF